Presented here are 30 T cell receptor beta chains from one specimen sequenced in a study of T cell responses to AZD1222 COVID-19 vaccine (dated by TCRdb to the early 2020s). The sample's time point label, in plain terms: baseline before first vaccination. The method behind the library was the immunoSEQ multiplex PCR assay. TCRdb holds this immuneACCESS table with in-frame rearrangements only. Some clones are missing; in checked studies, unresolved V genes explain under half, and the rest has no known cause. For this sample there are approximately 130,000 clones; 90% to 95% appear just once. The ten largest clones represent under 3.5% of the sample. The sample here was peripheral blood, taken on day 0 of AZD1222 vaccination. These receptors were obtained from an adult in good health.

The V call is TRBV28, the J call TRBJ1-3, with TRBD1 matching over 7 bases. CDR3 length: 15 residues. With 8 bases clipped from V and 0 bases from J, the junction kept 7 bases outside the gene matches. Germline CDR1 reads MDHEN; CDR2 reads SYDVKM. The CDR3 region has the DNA TGTGCCAGCGAAGACAGGGCGGCCTCTGGAAACACCATATATTTT. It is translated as CASEDRAASGNTIYF.

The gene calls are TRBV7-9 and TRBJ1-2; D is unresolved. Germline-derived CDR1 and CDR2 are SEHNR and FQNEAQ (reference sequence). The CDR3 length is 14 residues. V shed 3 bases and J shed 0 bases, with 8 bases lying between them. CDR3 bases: TGTGCCAGCAGCTTCACCGGGACTAACTATGGCTACACCTTC. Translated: CASSFTGTNYGYTF. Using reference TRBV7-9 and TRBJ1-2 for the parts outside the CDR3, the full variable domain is DTGVSQNPRHKITKRGQNVTFRCDPISEHNRLYWYRQTLGQGPEFLTYFQNEAQLEKSRLLSDRFSAERPKGSFSTLEIQRTEQGDSAMYLCASSFTGTNYGYTFGSGTRLTVV.

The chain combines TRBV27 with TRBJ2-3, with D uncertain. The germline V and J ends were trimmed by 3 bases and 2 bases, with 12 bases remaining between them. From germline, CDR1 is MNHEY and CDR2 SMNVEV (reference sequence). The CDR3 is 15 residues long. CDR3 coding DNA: TGTGCCAGCAGTTTTGGGCTACTGAACACAGATACGCAGTATTTT. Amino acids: CASSFGLLNTDTQYF.

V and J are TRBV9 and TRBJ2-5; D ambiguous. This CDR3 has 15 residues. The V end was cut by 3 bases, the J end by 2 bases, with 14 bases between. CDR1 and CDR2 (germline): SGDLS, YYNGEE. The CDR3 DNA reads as TGTGCCAGCAGCGCCCAGATGGACCGACAAGAGACCCAGTACTTC. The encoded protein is CASSAQMDRQETQYF.

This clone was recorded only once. CDR3 coding DNA: TGTGCCAGTAGTGCCTCGAGGAACACTGAAGCTTTCTTT. Encoded protein: CASSASRNTEAFF. This chain connects TRBV19 to TRBJ1-1; D gene ambiguous. Trimming left V 5 bases short and J 1 base short, with 8 bases between. In germline, CDR1 is LNHDA, CDR2 SQIVND (reference sequence). The CDR3 has 13 residues.

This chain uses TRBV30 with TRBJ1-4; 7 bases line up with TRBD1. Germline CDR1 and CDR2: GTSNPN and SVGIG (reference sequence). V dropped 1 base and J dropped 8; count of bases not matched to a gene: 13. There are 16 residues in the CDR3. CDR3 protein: CAWSAPRQGAREKLFF. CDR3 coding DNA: TGTGCCTGGAGTGCCCCCCGACAGGGAGCGCGGGAAAAACTGTTTTTT.

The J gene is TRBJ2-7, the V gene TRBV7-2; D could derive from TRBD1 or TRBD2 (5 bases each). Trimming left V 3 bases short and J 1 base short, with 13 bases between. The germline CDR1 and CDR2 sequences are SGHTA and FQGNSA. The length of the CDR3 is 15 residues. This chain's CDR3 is CASSFPGTRSYEQYF. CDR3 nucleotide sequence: TGTGCCAGCAGCTTTCCTGGGACCAGGTCCTACGAGCAGTACTTC.

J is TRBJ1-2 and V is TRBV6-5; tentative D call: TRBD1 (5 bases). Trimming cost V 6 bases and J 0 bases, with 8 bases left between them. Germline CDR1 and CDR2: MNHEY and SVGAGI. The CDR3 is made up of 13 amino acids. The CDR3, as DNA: TGTGCCAGCAGAGTACAGGCTAACTATGGCTACACCTTC. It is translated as CASRVQANYGYTF.

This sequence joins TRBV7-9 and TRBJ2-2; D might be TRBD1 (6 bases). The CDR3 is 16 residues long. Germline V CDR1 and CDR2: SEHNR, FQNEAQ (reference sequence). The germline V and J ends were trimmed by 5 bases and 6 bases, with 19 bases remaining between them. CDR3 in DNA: TGTGCCAGCAGCACTACAGGGTTTGGACCACCCGGGGAGCTGTTTTTT. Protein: CASSTTGFGPPGELFF.

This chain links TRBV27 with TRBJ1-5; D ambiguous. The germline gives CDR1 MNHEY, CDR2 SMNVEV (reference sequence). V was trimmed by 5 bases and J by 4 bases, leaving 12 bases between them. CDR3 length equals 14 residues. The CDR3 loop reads CASSRNGRNQPQHF. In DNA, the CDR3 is TGTGCCAGCAGTCGAAACGGACGGAATCAGCCCCAGCATTTT.

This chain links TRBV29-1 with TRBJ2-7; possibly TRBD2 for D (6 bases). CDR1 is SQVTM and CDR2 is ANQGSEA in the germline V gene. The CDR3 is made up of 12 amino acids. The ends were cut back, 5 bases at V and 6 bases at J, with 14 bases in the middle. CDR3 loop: CSVRREPGEQYF. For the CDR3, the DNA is TGCAGCGTTCGCCGGGAGCCAGGCGAGCAGTACTTC.

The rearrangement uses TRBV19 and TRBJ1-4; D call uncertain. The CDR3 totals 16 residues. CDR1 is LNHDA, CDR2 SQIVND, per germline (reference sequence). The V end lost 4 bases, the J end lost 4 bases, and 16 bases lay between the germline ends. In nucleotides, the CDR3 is TGTGCCAGTAGTAAAACCGCCGGGATCATTAATGAAAAACTGTTTTTT. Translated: CASSKTAGIINEKLFF.

The CDR3 DNA follows: TGTGCCAGCAGCGTAGCAGGGTTCACTGAAGCTTTCTTT. It yields the protein CASSVAGFTEAFF. The J gene is TRBJ1-1, the V gene TRBV9; perhaps TRBD1 as D (5 bases). Germline-derived CDR1 and CDR2 are SGDLS and YYNGEE. Trimming left V 0 bases short and J 4 bases short, with 7 bases between. There are 13 residues in the CDR3. Supplemented by reference TRBV9 and TRBJ1-1, the full variable domain reads DSGVTQTPKHLITATGQRVTLRCSPRSGDLSVYWYQQSLDQGLQFLIQYYNGEERAKGNILERFSAQQFPDLHSELNLSSLELGDSALYFCASSVAGFTEAFFGQGTRLTVV.

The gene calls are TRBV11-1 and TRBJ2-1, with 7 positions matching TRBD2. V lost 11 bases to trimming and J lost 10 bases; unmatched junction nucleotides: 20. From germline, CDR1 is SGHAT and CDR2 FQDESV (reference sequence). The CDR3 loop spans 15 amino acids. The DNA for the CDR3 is TGTGCCTCCGAGCCGCTTAGCGGGCGAGTGGAGGAGCAGTTCTTC. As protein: CASEPLSGRVEEQFF.

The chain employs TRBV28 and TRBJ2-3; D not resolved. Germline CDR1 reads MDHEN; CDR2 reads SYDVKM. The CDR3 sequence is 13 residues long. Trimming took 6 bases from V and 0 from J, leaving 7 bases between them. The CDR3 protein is CASRRSSTDTQYF. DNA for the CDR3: TGTGCCAGCAGAAGGTCTAGCACAGATACGCAGTATTTT. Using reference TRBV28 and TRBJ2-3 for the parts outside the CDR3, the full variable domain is DVKVTQSSRYLVKRTGEKVFLECVQDMDHENMFWYRQDPGLGLRLIYFSYDVKMKEKGDIPEGYSVSREKKERFSLILESASTNQTSMYLCASRRSSTDTQYFGPGTRLTVL.

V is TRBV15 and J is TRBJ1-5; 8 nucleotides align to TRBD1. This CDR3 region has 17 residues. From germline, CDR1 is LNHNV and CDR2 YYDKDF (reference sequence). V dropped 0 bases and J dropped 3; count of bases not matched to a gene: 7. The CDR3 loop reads CATSRDLGTGYNQPQHF. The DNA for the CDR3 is TGTGCCACCAGCAGAGATCTCGGGACAGGTTACAATCAGCCCCAGCATTTT. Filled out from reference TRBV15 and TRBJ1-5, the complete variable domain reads DAMVIQNPRYQVTQFGKPVTLSCSQTLNHNVMYWYQQKSSQAPKLLFHYYDKDFNNEADTPDNFQSRRPNTSFCFLDIRSPGLGDTAMYLCATSRDLGTGYNQPQHFGDGTRLSIL.

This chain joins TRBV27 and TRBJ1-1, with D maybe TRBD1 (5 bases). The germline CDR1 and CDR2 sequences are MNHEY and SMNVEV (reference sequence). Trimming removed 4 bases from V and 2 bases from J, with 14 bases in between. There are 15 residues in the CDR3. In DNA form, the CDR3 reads TGTGCCAGCAGTTGGGGGGTCGGGGGAAACACTGAAGCTTTCTTT. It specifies CASSWGVGGNTEAFF.

The DNA of the CDR3 is TGTGCCAGCAGCTTTTCTCAGGGTGAAGCTTTCTTT. Translated: CASSFSQGEAFF. The chain joins TRBV11-2 to TRBJ1-1; possibly TRBD1 for D (5 bases). This CDR3 has 12 residues. Germline loops: CDR1 SGHAT, CDR2 FQNNGV. The V and J ends lost 3 bases and 7 bases respectively, with 9 bases between them.

CDR3 region: CASSRQGREKLFF. CDR3 sequence (DNA): TGTGCCAGCTCTAGACAGGGCCGTGAAAAACTGTTTTTT. This sequence joins TRBV6-5 and TRBJ1-4; TRBD1 matches 7 bases. V shed 8 bases and J 7 bases; nucleotides not matched to a gene: 7. The CDR3 consists of 13 residues. In germline, CDR1 is MNHEY, CDR2 SVGAGI.

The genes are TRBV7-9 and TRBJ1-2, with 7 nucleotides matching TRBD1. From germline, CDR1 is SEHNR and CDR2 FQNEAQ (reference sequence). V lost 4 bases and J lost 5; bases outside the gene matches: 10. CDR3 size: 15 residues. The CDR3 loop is CASSSPGQLAYGYTF. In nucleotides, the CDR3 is TGTGCCAGCAGCTCCCCGGGACAGTTGGCTTATGGCTACACCTTC. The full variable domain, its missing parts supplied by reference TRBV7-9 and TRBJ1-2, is DTGVSQNPRHKITKRGQNVTFRCDPISEHNRLYWYRQTLGQGPEFLTYFQNEAQLEKSRLLSDRFSAERPKGSFSTLEIQRTEQGDSAMYLCASSSPGQLAYGYTFGSGTRLTVV.

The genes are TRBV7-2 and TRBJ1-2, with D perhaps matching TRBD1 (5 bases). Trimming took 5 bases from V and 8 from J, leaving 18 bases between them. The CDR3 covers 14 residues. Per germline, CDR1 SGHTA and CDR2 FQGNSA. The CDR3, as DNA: TGTGCCAGCAGCCCGGGAGCGGGGAGGGACGGCTACACCTTC. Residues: CASSPGAGRDGYTF.

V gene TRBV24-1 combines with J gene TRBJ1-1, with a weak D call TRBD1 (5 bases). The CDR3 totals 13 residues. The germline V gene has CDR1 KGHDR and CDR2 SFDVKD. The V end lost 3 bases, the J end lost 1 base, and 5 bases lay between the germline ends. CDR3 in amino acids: CATSDTGNTEAFF. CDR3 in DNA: TGTGCCACCAGTGATACAGGGAACACTGAAGCTTTCTTT.

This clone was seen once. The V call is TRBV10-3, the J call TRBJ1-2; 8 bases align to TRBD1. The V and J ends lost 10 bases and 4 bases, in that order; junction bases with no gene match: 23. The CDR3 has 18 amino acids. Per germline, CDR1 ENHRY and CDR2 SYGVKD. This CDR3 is CATQDPSGQGFLSYGYTF. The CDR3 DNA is TGTGCCACGCAGGACCCGTCAGGACAGGGCTTCCTCAGCTATGGCTACACCTTC.

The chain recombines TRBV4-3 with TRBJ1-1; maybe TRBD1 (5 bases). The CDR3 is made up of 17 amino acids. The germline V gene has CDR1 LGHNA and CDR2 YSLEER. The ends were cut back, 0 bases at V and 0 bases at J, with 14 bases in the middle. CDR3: CASSQDLRAFMNTEAFF. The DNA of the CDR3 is TGCGCCAGCAGCCAAGATCTCAGGGCATTCATGAACACTGAAGCTTTCTTT.

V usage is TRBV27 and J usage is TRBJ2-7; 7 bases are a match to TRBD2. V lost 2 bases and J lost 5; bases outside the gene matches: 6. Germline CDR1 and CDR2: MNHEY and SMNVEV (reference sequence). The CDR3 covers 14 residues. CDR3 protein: CASSLSAGVDEQYF. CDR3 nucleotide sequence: TGTGCCAGCAGTTTAAGCGCGGGAGTCGACGAGCAGTACTTC.

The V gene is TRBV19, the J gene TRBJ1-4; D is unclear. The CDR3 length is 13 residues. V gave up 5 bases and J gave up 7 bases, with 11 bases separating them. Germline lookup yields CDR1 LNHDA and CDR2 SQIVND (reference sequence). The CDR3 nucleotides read TGTGCCAGTAGTGAGGCAGGCCGTGAAAAACTGTTTTTT. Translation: CASSEAGREKLFF. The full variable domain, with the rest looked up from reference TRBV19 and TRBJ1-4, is DGGITQSPKYLFRKEGQNVTLSCEQNLNHDAMYWYRQDPGQGLRLIYYSQIVNDFQKGDIAEGYSVSREKKESFPLTVTSAQKNPTAFYLCASSEAGREKLFFGSGTQLSVL.

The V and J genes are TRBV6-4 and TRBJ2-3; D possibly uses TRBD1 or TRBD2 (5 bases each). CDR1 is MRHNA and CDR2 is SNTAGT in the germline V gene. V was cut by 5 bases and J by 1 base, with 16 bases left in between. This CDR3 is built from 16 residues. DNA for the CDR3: TGTGCCAGCAGTCCACAGGCTCGGGGTGGCACAGATACGCAGTATTTT. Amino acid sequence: CASSPQARGGTDTQYF.

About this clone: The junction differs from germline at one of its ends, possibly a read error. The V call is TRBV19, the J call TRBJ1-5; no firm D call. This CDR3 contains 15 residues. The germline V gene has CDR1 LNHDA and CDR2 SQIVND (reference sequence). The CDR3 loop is CASRIGSGSNQPQHF. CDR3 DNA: TGTGCCAGTAGAATAGGAAGTGGTAGCAATCAGCCCCAGCATTTT.

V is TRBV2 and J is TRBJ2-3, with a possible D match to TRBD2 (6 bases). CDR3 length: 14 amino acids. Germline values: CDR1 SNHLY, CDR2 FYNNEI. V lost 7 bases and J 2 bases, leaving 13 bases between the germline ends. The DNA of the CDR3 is TGTGCCAGCATCGATTGGAGGGACACAGATACGCAGTATTTT. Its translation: CASIDWRDTDTQYF. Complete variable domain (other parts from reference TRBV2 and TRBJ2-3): EPEVTQTPSHQVTQMGQEVILRCVPISNHLYFYWYRQILGQKVEFLVSFYNNEISEKSEIFDDQFSVERPDGSNFTLKIRSTKLEDSAMYFCASIDWRDTDTQYFGPGTRLTVL.

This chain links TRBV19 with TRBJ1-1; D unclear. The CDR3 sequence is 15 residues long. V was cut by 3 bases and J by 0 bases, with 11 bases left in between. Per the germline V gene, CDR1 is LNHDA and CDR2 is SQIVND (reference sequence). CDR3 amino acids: CASSIKVFMNTEAFF. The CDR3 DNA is TGTGCCAGTAGTATTAAGGTTTTCATGAACACTGAAGCTTTCTTT.